These T cell receptor beta chains were read from a single sample in a study of blood T cell repertoires in COVID-19. TCRdb keeps only in-frame clones here, not all; method: immunoSEQ multiplex PCR. This sample yields under 300,000 clones, of which approximately 79% are seen a single time; 4% belongs to the top ten. Sequencing was carried out using peripheral blood. The receptors originated from a woman aged 35 to 49 with active or convalescent COVID-19. CDR3s include the opening cysteine and the closing phenylalanine or tryptophan. The D gene is left open where the match is weak. The listing skips clone size in some rows; elsewhere it reads once, few, many or a size class.

CDR3aa	CDR3nt	j_gene	abundance	d_gene	v_gene
CASSQGGYGTENTGELFF	TGCGCCAGCAGCCAAGGGGGGTACGGGACAGAAAACACCGGGGAGCTGTTTTTT	TRBJ2-2	once	TRBD1	TRBV4-1
CASSSGIPETQYF	TGTGCCAGCAGCTCGGGAATCCCAGAGACCCAGTACTTC	TRBJ2-5	few	NA	TRBV11-1
CATSDPSRRANEQFF	TGTGCCACCAGTGATCCGTCGCGCAGGGCGAATGAGCAGTTCTTC	TRBJ2-1	NA	NA	TRBV24-1
CASRQDSTDTQYF	TGTGCCAGCAGACAGGACAGCACAGATACGCAGTATTTT	TRBJ2-3	NA	NA	TRBV6-5
CASGLFGGQPQHF	TGTGCTAGTGGTTTGTTTGGGGGGCAGCCCCAGCATTTT	TRBJ1-5	few	NA	TRBV12-5
CASSEGTGVGQPQHF	TGCGCCAGCAGTGAGGGAACAGGGGTCGGCCAGCCCCAGCATTTT	TRBJ1-5	NA	TRBD1	TRBV10-1
CAISGGLAGGPDEQFF	TGTGCCATCAGTGGGGGACTAGCGGGGGGCCCTGATGAGCAGTTCTTC	TRBJ2-1	NA	TRBD2	TRBV10-3
CASSMGQGAHQPQHF	TGCGCCAGCAGCATGGGACAGGGGGCCCACCAGCCCCAGCATTTT	TRBJ1-5	NA	TRBD1	TRBV10-2
CASSPQGRISAGELFF	TGTGCCAGCAGCCCCCAGGGTCGTATAAGTGCCGGGGAGCTGTTTTTT	TRBJ2-2	NA	NA	TRBV3-1/TRBV3-2
CASSRTGFMNTEAFF	TGTGCCAGCAGCCGGACAGGGTTTATGAACACTGAAGCTTTCTTT	TRBJ1-1	NA	TRBD1	TRBV3-1/TRBV3-2
CASSQSRDRDLDSPLHF	TGCGCCAGCAGTCAATCAAGAGACAGGGATTTGGATTCACCCCTCCACTTT	TRBJ1-6	NA	TRBD1	TRBV23-1
CASSVSHGGNSPLHF	TGTGCCAGTAGTGTCTCTCACGGCGGGAATTCACCCCTCCACTTT	TRBJ1-6	NA	NA	TRBV19
CASSGVGTENTGELFF	TGTGCCAGCAGTGGAGTTGGGACTGAGAACACCGGGGAGCTGTTTTTT	TRBJ2-2	NA	NA	TRBV2
CSAATGWNQPQHF	TGCAGCGCCGCGACAGGTTGGAATCAGCCCCAGCATTTT	TRBJ1-5	NA	NA	TRBV29-1
CSARFADTQYF	TGCAGTGCTAGATTCGCGGATACGCAGTATTTT	TRBJ2-3	few	NA	TRBV20-1
CASSQGDRDSSPLHF	TGTGCCAGCAGCCAAGGGGACAGGGACAGTTCACCCCTCCACTTT	TRBJ1-6	NA	TRBD1	TRBV4-2
CASSYKQAGANVLTF	TGCGCCAGCAGCTATAAACAAGCGGGGGCCAACGTCCTGACTTTC	TRBJ2-6	NA	NA	TRBV5-1
CASGATTAMETQYF	TGTGCCTCTGGTGCTACTACGGCCATGGAGACCCAGTACTTC	TRBJ2-5	NA	NA	TRBV30
CASSLYSNYGYTF	TGCGCCAGCAGCTTGTACAGTAACTATGGCTACACCTTC	TRBJ1-2	NA	NA	TRBV5-1
CAISPTAPGQGRPGNTIYF	TGTGCCATCAGTCCCACGGCCCCGGGACAGGGGCGCCCTGGAAACACCATATATTTT	TRBJ1-3	NA	TRBD1	TRBV10-3
CASSSDYGLEQFF	TGTGCCAGCAGCTCAGATTATGGTCTTGAGCAGTTCTTC	TRBJ2-1	NA	NA	TRBV7-9
CASKSGTDTQYF	TGTGCCAGCAAATCCGGCACAGATACGCAGTATTTT	TRBJ2-3	few	NA	TRBV6-5
CASSFGSSYEQYF	TGTGCCAGCAGCTTCGGGAGCTCCTACGAGCAGTACTTC	TRBJ2-7	NA	NA	TRBV11-2
CARGHRDTEAFF	TGTGCCAGGGGACACAGGGACACTGAAGCTTTCTTT	TRBJ1-1	NA	NA	TRBV19
CASSLIPYHSGSPLHF	TGTGCCAGCAGCTTAATACCCTACCACTCAGGTTCACCCCTCCACTTT	TRBJ1-6	once	NA	TRBV7-3
CASSLAGYEQYF	TGTGCCAGCAGCTTAGCGGGGTACGAGCAGTACTTC	TRBJ2-7	NA	NA	TRBV11-2
CASKAGFSGNEQFF	TGTGCCAGCAAAGCAGGGTTTTCCGGTAATGAGCAGTTCTTC	TRBJ2-1	NA	NA	TRBV2
CASSHGDRARNTEAFF	TGTGCCAGCAGCCACGGGGACAGGGCAAGGAACACTGAAGCTTTCTTT	TRBJ1-1	NA	TRBD1	TRBV7-6
CATSDRRGQGSSYNEQFF	TGTGCCACCAGTGACCGAAGGGGACAGGGGAGCTCCTACAATGAGCAGTTCTTC	TRBJ2-1	NA	TRBD1	TRBV24-1
CASSFPTSRQETQYF	TGTGCCAGCAGCTTTCCGACTAGCCGGCAAGAGACCCAGTACTTC	TRBJ2-5	NA	TRBD2	TRBV7-3
CASSMGPTYEQYF	TGTGCCAGTAGTATGGGGCCAACCTACGAGCAGTACTTC	TRBJ2-7	NA	NA	TRBV19
CAISESGTGSYEQYF	TGTGCCATCAGTGAGTCGGGAACGGGATCCTACGAGCAGTACTTC	TRBJ2-7	NA	NA	TRBV10-3
CASSSVRGQEKLFF	TGTGCCAGCAGCTCGGTCAGGGGGCAAGAAAAACTGTTTTTT	TRBJ1-4	NA	TRBD1	TRBV7-8
CASSLSLAGYDEQYF	TGTGCCAGCAGCTTATCTCTAGCGGGGTACGACGAGCAGTACTTC	TRBJ2-7	NA	TRBD2	TRBV7-7
CASSLDSRGTAGEQFF	TGTGCCAGCAGCTTAGATTCCCGGGGGACCGCGGGTGAGCAGTTCTTC	TRBJ2-1	NA	NA	TRBV11-2
CASSGRVQETQYF	TGTGCCAGCAGTGGCAGGGTCCAAGAGACCCAGTACTTC	TRBJ2-5	few	NA	TRBV25-1
CASSFGRGWSDTQYF	TGCGCCAGCAGCTTTGGCAGGGGGTGGTCAGATACGCAGTATTTT	TRBJ2-3	NA	TRBD1	TRBV5-1
CASSKTGVGQPQHF	TGTGCCAGCTCCAAGACGGGGGTTGGTCAGCCCCAGCATTTT	TRBJ1-5	NA	NA	TRBV18
CASSLAGGEFYGYTF	TGCGCCAGCAGCTTGGCCGGGGGGGAATTCTATGGCTACACCTTC	TRBJ1-2	once	NA	TRBV5-1
CASSSKTGALNEKLFF	TGTGCCAGCAGCTCCAAAACAGGGGCCCTTAATGAAAAACTGTTTTTT	TRBJ1-4	NA	TRBD1	TRBV5-4
CASRGNEAFF	TGTGCCAGCAGGGGCAATGAAGCTTTCTTT	TRBJ1-1	NA	NA	TRBV2
CASSLNAGGKNIQYF	TGTGCCAGCAGCTTAAATGCGGGGGGAAAAAACATTCAGTACTTC	TRBJ2-4	NA	TRBD2	TRBV7-3
CASRRGGSSSYEQYF	TGTGCCAGCAGGAGAGGGGGTTCGAGCTCCTACGAGCAGTACTTC	TRBJ2-7	once	NA	TRBV16
CASSLSGGGYNEQFF	TGCGCCAGCAGCTTGTCGGGCGGAGGCTACAATGAGCAGTTCTTC	TRBJ2-1	NA	NA	TRBV5-1
CASSYGGLRTQAFF	TGTGCCAGCAGTTACGGGGGCCTCCGGACTCAAGCTTTCTTT	TRBJ1-1	NA	NA	TRBV6-5
CASSHLAGPLGEQYF	TGTGCCAGCAGCCACCTAGCGGGGCCCTTAGGGGAGCAGTACTTC	TRBJ2-7	NA	TRBD2	TRBV3-1/TRBV3-2
CASSIRGLNSPLHF	TGTGCCAGTAGTATAAGGGGGCTCAATTCACCCCTCCACTTT	TRBJ1-6	NA	TRBD1	TRBV19
CASTSGQLSTNYGYTF	TGCGCCAGCACCTCGGGACAGCTGTCGACTAACTATGGCTACACCTTC	TRBJ1-2	NA	TRBD1	TRBV10-2
CASSLTGSGTGLNQPQHF	TGTGCCAGCAGTTTGACTGGATCGGGGACAGGCCTCAATCAGCCCCAGCATTTT	TRBJ1-5	NA	TRBD1	TRBV28
CASSSGLPGTDTQYF	TGTGCCAGCAGTTCCGGACTACCCGGCACAGATACGCAGTATTTT	TRBJ2-3	NA	NA	TRBV6-5
CAWSSDPGEQFF	TGTGCCTGGAGTTCCGACCCGGGGGAGCAGTTCTTC	TRBJ2-1	NA	NA	TRBV30
CATSPGGNEQFF	TGTGCCACCAGCCCGGGGGGGAATGAGCAGTTCTTC	TRBJ2-1	NA	TRBD2	TRBV15
CASSLALFYNEQFF	TGTGCCAGCAGCTTAGCACTGTTCTACAATGAGCAGTTCTTC	TRBJ2-1	NA	NA	TRBV11-2
CASSQDQNTEAFF	TGTGCCAGCAGCCAAGACCAGAACACTGAAGCTTTCTTT	TRBJ1-1	NA	NA	TRBV14
CASSLARSGGNEQFF	TGTGCCAGCAGCTTGGCCAGGTCGGGGGGCAATGAGCAGTTCTTC	TRBJ2-1	few	TRBD2	TRBV5-4
CASSYRGFGTEAFF	TGCGCCAGCAGCTACAGGGGATTCGGCACTGAAGCTTTCTTT	TRBJ1-1	NA	TRBD1	TRBV4-1
CASSSGNQPQHF	TGTGCCAGCAGTTCAGGGAATCAGCCCCAGCATTTT	TRBJ1-5	NA	NA	TRBV28